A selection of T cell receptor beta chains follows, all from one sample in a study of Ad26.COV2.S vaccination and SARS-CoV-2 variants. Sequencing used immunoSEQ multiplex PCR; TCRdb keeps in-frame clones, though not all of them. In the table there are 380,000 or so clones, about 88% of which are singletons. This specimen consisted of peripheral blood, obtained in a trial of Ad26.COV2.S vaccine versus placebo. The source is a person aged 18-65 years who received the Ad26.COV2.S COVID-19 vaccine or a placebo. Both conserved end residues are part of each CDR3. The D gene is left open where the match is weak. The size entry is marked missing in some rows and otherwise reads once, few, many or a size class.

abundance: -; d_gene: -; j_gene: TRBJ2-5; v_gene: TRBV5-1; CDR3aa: CASSPDGGLVQPQYF; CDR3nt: TGCGCCAGCAGCCCAGATGGGGGGCTCGTTCAGCCCCAGTACTTC
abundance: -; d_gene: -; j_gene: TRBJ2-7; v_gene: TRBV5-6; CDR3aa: CASSLDGRDYEQYF; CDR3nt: TGTGCCAGCAGCTTGGACGGACGAGACTACGAGCAGTACTTC
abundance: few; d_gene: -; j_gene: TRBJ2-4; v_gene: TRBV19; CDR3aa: CASSLGTAGSAIQYF; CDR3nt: TGTGCCAGTAGTCTAGGAACGGCAGGGTCCGCCATTCAGTACTTC
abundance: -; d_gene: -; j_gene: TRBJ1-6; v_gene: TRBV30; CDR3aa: CAGASQNSPLHF; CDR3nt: TGTGCTGGCGCTTCGCAAAATTCACCCCTCCACTTT
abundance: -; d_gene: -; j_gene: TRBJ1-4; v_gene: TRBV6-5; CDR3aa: CASSQTSTNEKLFF; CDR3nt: TGTGCCAGCAGCCAGACCTCAACTAATGAAAAACTGTTTTTT
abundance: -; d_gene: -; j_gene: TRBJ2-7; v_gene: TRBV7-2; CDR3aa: CASSPGIVSYEQYF; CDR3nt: TGTGCCAGCAGCCCGGGGATTGTATCCTACGAGCAGTACTTC
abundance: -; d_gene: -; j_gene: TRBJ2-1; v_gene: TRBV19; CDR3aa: CASSYTLRGYSYNEQFF; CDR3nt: TGTGCCAGTAGTTATACGTTGAGGGGATACTCCTACAATGAGCAGTTCTTC
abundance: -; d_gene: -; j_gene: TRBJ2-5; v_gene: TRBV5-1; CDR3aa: CASSLGFRGSGGQYF; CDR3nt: TGCGCCAGCAGCTTGGGGTTTCGGGGGAGCGGTGGCCAGTACTTC
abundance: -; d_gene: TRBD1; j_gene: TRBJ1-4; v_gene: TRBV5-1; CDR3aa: CASSLASGTGLLPGEKLFF; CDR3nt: TGCGCCAGCAGCTTGGCCTCTGGGACAGGTCTATTACCGGGTGAAAAACTGTTTTTT
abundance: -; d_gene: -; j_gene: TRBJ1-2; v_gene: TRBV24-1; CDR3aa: CATSDFLQGGYTF; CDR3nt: TGTGCCACCAGTGATTTCCTTCAGGGGGGCTACACCTTC
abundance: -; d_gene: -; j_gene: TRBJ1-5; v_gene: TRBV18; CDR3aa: CASSPGGDYQPQHF; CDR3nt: TGTGCCAGCTCACCAGGGGGCGACTATCAGCCCCAGCATTTT
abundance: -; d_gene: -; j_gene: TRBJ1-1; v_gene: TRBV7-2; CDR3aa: CASSPAGILRGAFF; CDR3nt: TGTGCCAGCAGCCCGGCCGGGATTCTAAGAGGAGCTTTCTTT
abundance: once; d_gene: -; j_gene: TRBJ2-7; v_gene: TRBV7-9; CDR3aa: CASSPGGSHEQYF; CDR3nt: TGTGCCAGCAGCCCGGGGGGCTCCCACGAGCAGTACTTC
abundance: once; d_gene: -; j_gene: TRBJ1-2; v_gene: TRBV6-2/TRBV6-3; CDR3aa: CASSFEGGRSGYTF; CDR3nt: TGTGCCAGCAGTTTCGAAGGGGGGAGATCTGGCTACACCTTC
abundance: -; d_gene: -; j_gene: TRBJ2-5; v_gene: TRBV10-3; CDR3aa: CAISKEVGETQYF; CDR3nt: TGTGCCATCAGTAAGGAGGTGGGGGAGACCCAGTACTTC
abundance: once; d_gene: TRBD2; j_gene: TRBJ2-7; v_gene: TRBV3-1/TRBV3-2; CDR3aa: CASSRTAGTSNEQYF; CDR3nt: TGTGCCAGCAGCCGGACCGCCGGGACTAGCAACGAGCAGTACTTC
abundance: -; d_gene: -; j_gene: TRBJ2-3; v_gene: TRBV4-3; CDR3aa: CASSPLTTDTQYF; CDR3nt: TGCGCCAGCAGCCCACTTACGACAGATACGCAGTATTTT
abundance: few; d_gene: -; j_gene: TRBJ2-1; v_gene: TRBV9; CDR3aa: CASSSLTSTDEQFF; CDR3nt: TGTGCCAGCAGCTCATTGACTAGTACCGATGAGCAGTTCTTC
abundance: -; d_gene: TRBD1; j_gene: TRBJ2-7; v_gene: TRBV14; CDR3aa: CATSPGQSFDEQYF; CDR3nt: TGTGCCACCAGCCCGGGACAGAGCTTTGACGAGCAGTACTTC
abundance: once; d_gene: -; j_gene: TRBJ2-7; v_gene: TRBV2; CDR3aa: CASSEALSQRSYEQYF; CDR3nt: TGTGCCAGCAGTGAAGCGCTTAGCCAACGCTCCTACGAGCAGTACTTC
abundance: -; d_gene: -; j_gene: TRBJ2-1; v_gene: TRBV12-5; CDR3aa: CASGQQGGEQFF; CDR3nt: TGTGCTAGTGGCCAACAGGGAGGTGAGCAGTTCTTC
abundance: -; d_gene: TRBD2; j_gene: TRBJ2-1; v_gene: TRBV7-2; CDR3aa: CASRTRGGRLDNEQFF; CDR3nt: TGTGCCAGCAGAACTCGGGGCGGGAGGTTAGACAATGAGCAGTTCTTC
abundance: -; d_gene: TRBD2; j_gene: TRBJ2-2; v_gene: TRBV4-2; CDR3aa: CASSPYFSGRSNTGELFF; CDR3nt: TGTGCCAGCAGCCCATACTTCAGCGGGAGGTCGAACACCGGGGAGCTGTTTTTT
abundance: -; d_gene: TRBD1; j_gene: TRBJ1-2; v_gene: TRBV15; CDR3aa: CATSLGQGTRGYTF; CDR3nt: TGTGCCACCTCCTTAGGACAGGGGACCAGGGGCTACACCTTC
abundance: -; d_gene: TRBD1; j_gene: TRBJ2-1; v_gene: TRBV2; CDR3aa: CATKGDSYNEQFF; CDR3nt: TGTGCCACTAAAGGGGACAGCTACAATGAGCAGTTCTTC
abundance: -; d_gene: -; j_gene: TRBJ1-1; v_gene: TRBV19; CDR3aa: CASSIGRQAGTEAFF; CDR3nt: TGTGCCAGTAGTATAGGGAGGCAGGCTGGGACTGAAGCTTTCTTT
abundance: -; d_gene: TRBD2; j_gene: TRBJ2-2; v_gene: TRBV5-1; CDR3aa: CASSLAVGGTGELFF; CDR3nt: TGCGCCAGCAGCCTAGCGGTTGGAGGCACCGGGGAGCTGTTTTTT
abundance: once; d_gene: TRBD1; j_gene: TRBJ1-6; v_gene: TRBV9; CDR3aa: CASSSQGADSPLHF; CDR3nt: TGTGCCAGCAGCTCACAGGGGGCAGATTCACCCCTCCACTTT
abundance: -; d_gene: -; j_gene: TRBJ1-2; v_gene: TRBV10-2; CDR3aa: CASSESAAGTGDGYTF; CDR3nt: TGCGCCAGCAGTGAGTCAGCCGCCGGGACTGGCGATGGCTACACCTTC
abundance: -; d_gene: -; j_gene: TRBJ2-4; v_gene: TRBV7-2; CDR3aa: CASSLGWGDGIQYF; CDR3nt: TGTGCCAGCAGCTTAGGATGGGGGGATGGGATTCAGTACTTC
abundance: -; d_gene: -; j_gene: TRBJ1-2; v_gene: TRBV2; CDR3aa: CASSHGTSRRSNYGYTF; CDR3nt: TGTGCCAGCAGTCACGGGACATCCCGAAGGTCTAACTATGGCTACACCTTC
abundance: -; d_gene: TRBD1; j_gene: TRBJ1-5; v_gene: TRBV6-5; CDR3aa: CASSRTGNQPQHF; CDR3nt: TGTGCCAGCAGTCGGACAGGGAATCAGCCCCAGCATTTT
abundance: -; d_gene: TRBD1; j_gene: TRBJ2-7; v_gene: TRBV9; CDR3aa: CASSLQGGLEQYF; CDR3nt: TGTGCCAGCAGCCTCCAAGGGGGCCTCGAGCAGTACTTC
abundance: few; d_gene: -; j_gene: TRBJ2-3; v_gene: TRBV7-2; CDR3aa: CASSPRGTLQYF; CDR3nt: TGTGCCAGCAGCCCACGGGGGACCCTCCAGTATTTT
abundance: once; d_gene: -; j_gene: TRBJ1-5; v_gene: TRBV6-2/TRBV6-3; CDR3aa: CASSLGIGQPQHF; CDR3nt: TGTGCCAGCAGTTTAGGGATCGGTCAGCCCCAGCATTTT
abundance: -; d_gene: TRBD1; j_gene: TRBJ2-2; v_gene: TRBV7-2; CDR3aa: CASSAGTGPNTGELFF; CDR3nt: TGTGCCAGCAGCGCCGGGACAGGGCCGAACACCGGGGAGCTGTTTTTT
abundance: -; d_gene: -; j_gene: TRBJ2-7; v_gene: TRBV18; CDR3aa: CASSPLNDHPYEQYF; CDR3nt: TGTGCCAGCTCACCACTGAACGACCATCCCTACGAGCAGTACTTC
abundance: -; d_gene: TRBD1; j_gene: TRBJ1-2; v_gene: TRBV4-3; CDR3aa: CASSQGGGGWTGNYGYTF; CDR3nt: TGCGCCAGCAGCCAAGGGGGAGGAGGTTGGACAGGGAACTATGGCTACACCTTC
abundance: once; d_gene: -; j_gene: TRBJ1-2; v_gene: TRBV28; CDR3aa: CASSSAGTPLGYGYTF; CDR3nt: TGTGCCAGCAGTAGTGCCGGGACACCTCTAGGCTATGGCTACACCTTC
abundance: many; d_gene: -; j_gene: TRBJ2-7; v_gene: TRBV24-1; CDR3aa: CATSDFGSEQYF; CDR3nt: TGTGCCACCAGTGATTTCGGTTCCGAGCAGTACTTC
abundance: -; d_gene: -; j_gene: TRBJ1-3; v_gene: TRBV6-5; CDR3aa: CASSYTVTGNTIYF; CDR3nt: TGTGCCAGCAGTTACACCGTGACTGGAAACACCATATATTTT
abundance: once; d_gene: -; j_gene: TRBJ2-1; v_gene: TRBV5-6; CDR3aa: CASSLAGVVGYNEQFF; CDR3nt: TGTGCCAGCAGCTTGGCCGGAGTTGTGGGGTACAATGAGCAGTTCTTC
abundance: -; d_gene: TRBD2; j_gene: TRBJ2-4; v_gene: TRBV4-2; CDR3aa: CASSLAVGTSDRVAKNIQYF; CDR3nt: TGTGCCAGCAGCCTAGCGGTAGGGACTAGCGACCGAGTAGCCAAAAACATTCAGTACTTC
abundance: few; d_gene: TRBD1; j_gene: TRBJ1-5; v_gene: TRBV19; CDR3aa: CASSPLGVDRPKGNNQPQHF; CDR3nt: TGTGCCAGTAGTCCCCTGGGGGTGGACAGGCCCAAAGGGAACAATCAGCCCCAGCATTTT